This T cell receptor (beta chain) was sequenced in a study of blood T cell repertoires in COVID-19. Study as a whole: COVID-19 samples from acute and convalescent phases originated in the United States, Italy and Spain. Sources were T cells, B-cell-depleted T cells, or PBMCs; the material itself was cDNA or gDNA.

Germline CDR1 reads SGHDT; CDR2 reads YYEEEE. The CDR3 covers 14 residues. V was pared by 5 bases and J by 8 bases, with 11 bases of the junction left unmatched. This clone occurred once. Original processing notes: Using reference gene primer amplification, nucleated cell counts were estimated. The repertoire was sequenced with immunoSEQ multiplex PCR; TCRdb's copy has only in-frame clones and lacks some. V and J calls and clone size are those listed in that table; D and trimming were worked out from the DNA. This repertoire shows about 210,000 clones, about 90% found once; its top ten account for roughly 1.2%.

Sequenced input: peripheral blood. The TCR was taken from a young man with acute or convalescent COVID-19. V is TRBV5-6 and J is TRBJ1-2, with 8 bases fitting TRBD1. The chain's CDR3 is CASRYGQGWGGYTF. In DNA form, the CDR3 reads TGTGCCAGCAGGTATGGACAGGGATGGGGCGGCTACACCTTC.